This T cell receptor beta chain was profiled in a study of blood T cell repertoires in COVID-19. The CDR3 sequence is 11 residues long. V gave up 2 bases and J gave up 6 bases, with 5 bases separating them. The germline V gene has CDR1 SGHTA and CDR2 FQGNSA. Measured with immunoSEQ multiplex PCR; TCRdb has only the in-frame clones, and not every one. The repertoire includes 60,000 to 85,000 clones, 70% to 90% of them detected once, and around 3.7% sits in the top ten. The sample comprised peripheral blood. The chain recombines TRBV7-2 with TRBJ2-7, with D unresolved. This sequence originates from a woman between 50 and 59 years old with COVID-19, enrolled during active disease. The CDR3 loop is CASSLIGEQYF. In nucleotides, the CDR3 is TGTGCCAGCAGCTTAATCGGCGAGCAGTACTTC.